A selection of T cell receptor beta chains follows, all from one sample in a study of human T cells and chemical hapten exposure. TCRdb processed the RACE reads anew with MiXCR; each CDR3 protein has one entry. The sample records about 180,000 distinct CDR3 sequences, around 30% being singletons. Sequenced here: whole blood, sampled in connection with sensitization to the hapten diphenylcyclopropenone (DPC). The receptors come from a woman aged 25 to 39 with alopecia areata. Some clones in this sample may be carry-over from other donors' samples. The CDR3 runs from the conserved cysteine through the conserved F or W. A D gene is named only where the DNA matches it firmly. Rows may omit the clone size; those that give it use once, few, many or a size class.

d_call	clone_size	v_call	j_call	cdr3_nt	cdr3_aa
-	many	TRBV4-1	TRBJ2-7	TGCGCCAGCAGCAGACAGGCTGGGGACCCCACCTACGAGCAGTACTTC	CASSRQAGDPTYEQYF
TRBD1	few	TRBV5-1	TRBJ2-1	TGCGCCAGCAGGGGACAGGTTACGGATCATGAGCAGTTCTTC	CASRGQVTDHEQFF
-	few	TRBV29-1	TRBJ2-7	TGCAGCGTGGGTTACGGGGTCAACGAGCAGTACTTC	CSVGYGVNEQYF
-	many	TRBV4-3	TRBJ2-2	TGCGCCAGCAGCCATCTCAAGGATCCCGGGGAGCTGTTTTTT	CASSHLKDPGELFF
-	many	TRBV6-2/TRBV6-3	TRBJ1-1	TGTGCCAGCAGCCCAAGGACGGCGATGAACACTGAAGCTTTCTTT	CASSPRTAMNTEAFF
-	-	TRBV9	TRBJ2-5	TGTGCCAGCAGCGTAGGGGCAGCCCTCGGGGCCCAGTACTTC	CASSVGAALGAQYF
-	few	TRBV20-1	TRBJ1-1	TGCAGTGCTAGAAGGGCGGGCACTGAAGCTTTCTTT	CSARRAGTEAFF
TRBD2	few	TRBV6-2/TRBV6-3	TRBJ2-1	TGTGCCAGCAGTCTCCTAGCGGGGGACGACAATGAGCAGTTCTTC	CASSLLAGDDNEQFF
-	-	TRBV28	TRBJ1-2	TGTGCCAGCAGTTTCGGGACCGGGCTAAGCTATGGCTACACCTTC	CASSFGTGLSYGYTF
TRBD1	-	TRBV6-1	TRBJ1-5	TGTGCCAGCAGCGCGGACAGGGGACAGCCCCAGCATTTT	CASSADRGQPQHF
TRBD2	-	TRBV27	TRBJ2-7	TGTGCCAGCAGTTTATCGGGACTAGCGGGAGGCATCTCCTACGAGCAGTACTTC	CASSLSGLAGGISYEQYF
-	-	TRBV25-1	TRBJ1-6	TGTGCCAGCAGTGACCGGGCCTCTAATTCACCCCTCCACTTT	CASSDRASNSPLHF
-	few	TRBV6-1	TRBJ2-5	TGTGCCAGCAGTGAAGCGCGGGTTCAAGAGACCCAGTACTTC	CASSEARVQETQYF
TRBD2	-	TRBV6-5	TRBJ2-2	TGTGCCAGCGGTTGGATGCGGGGGGGCGGCAGGGAGCTGTTTTTT	CASGWMRGGGRELFF
-	-	TRBV7-9	TRBJ1-1	TGTGCCAGCAGCCCCACCGGGAGGTCGGGCGCTGAAGCTTTCTTT	CASSPTGRSGAEAFF
-	-	TRBV18	TRBJ2-5	TGTGCCAGCTCACCAGGGACACTTAAAGAGACCCAGTACTTC	CASSPGTLKETQYF
-	few	TRBV18	TRBJ1-1	TGTGCCAGCTCACCACCGGGGGGGCTGCTTGCCACTGAAGCTTTCTTT	CASSPPGGLLATEAFF
-	-	TRBV9	TRBJ1-2	TGTGCCAGCAGCGTAACAGGGTCCGCTAACTATGGCTACACCTTC	CASSVTGSANYGYTF
TRBD2	-	TRBV6-5	TRBJ2-3	TGTGCCAGCAGTCAGACTAGCGGGAGTGGAGATACGCAGTATTTT	CASSQTSGSGDTQYF
-	few	TRBV29-1	TRBJ1-2	TGCAGCGTAACCCATTCGGACACTTATAACTATGGCTACACCTTC	CSVTHSDTYNYGYTF
-	few	TRBV28	TRBJ1-1	TGTGCCACCCTTACAGGGAACACTGAAGCTTTCTTT	CATLTGNTEAFF
-	-	TRBV11-1	TRBJ1-1	TGTGCCAGCACCGAAAGGCGGGAAACTAGGTTACACACTGAAGCTTTCTTT	CASTERRETRLHTEAFF
-	few	TRBV12-3/TRBV12-4	TRBJ1-5	TGTGCCAGCAGTGCTGGGGGGTATAGCAATCAGCCCCAGCATTTT	CASSAGGYSNQPQHF
-	few	TRBV12-3/TRBV12-4	TRBJ2-7	TGTGCCAGCACCCAACTAGGAGGTACGAAGGACGAGCAGTACTTC	CASTQLGGTKDEQYF
-	few	TRBV7-8	TRBJ2-5	TGTGCCAGCAGCTTCCCCTTGACTAGACTAAAGCAAGAGACCCAGTACTTC	CASSFPLTRLKQETQYF
-	few	TRBV11-2	TRBJ1-5	TGTGCCAGCAGCTTAGCTCCGATGGGAGACCGGATGGGGGGTCAGCCCCAGCATTTT	CASSLAPMGDRMGGQPQHF
-	-	TRBV7-3	TRBJ1-1	TGTGCCAGCAGCTTAACGGGATCAGGTGAAGCTTTCTTT	CASSLTGSGEAFF
-	few	TRBV28	TRBJ1-1	TGTGCCAGCAGTTTAGACAGGAGGACTGAAGCTTTCTTT	CASSLDRRTEAFF
-	few	TRBV28	TRBJ1-1	TGTGTTGTGACCATGAACACTGAAGCTTTCTTT	CVVTMNTEAFF
-	few	TRBV11-2	TRBJ2-1	TGTGCCAGCAGCTTAGGGCGGGTTAAGCAGTTCTTC	CASSLGRVKQFF
-	-	TRBV30	TRBJ2-3	TGTGCCTGGAGTCCGGGGACTTACTCCTCCACAGATACGCAGTATTTT	CAWSPGTYSSTDTQYF
-	few	TRBV29-1	TRBJ2-7	TGCAGCGTTCGCAGGGTGGGGGACGAGCAGTACTTC	CSVRRVGDEQYF
-	-	TRBV20-1	TRBJ1-1	TGCAGTGCTAGTGAACAGGTGAACACTGAAGCTTTCTTT	CSASEQVNTEAFF
TRBD2	few	TRBV28	TRBJ2-2	TGTGCCAGCCTGCGGGGGACCAACACCGGGGAGCTGTTTTTT	CASLRGTNTGELFF